Each of the 15 T cell receptor beta chains below was sequenced from the same sample in a study of blood T cell repertoires in COVID-19. Generated by immunoSEQ multiplex PCR, the TCRdb table keeps only in-frame clones and is missing some. Counted here are over 300,000 clones, approximately 88% occurring once; the ten biggest clones make up about 6.8%. The source material was peripheral blood. These receptors all stem from a man aged 18-30 years who had recovered from COVID-19.

The chain employs TRBV4-1 and TRBJ1-1; maybe TRBD1 (6 bases). V was clipped by 1 base and J by 4 bases, with 10 bases between them. The germline CDR1 and CDR2 sequences are MGHRA and YSYEKL. CDR3 length: 14 residues. The CDR3 region is CASSQVQGITEAFF. The CDR3 DNA is TGCGCCAGCAGCCAAGTGCAGGGGATCACTGAAGCTTTCTTT.

V gene TRBV4-2 combines with J gene TRBJ1-4; 9 positions agree with TRBD1. This CDR3 is built from 15 residues. Germline loops: CDR1 LGHNA, CDR2 YNFKEQ. J gave up 8 bases and V 3 bases, and 7 bases lay outside the gene matches. CDR3: CASSQKQGAGEKLFF. The CDR3 nucleotides read TGTGCCAGCAGCCAGAAACAGGGGGCGGGGGAAAAACTGTTTTTT.

The rearrangement joins TRBV3-1 (or the pseudogene TRBV3-2) to TRBJ1-2, with 11 nucleotides matching TRBD1. Germline CDR1 LGHDT, CDR2 YNNKEL (reference sequence). The ends lost 4 bases at V and 0 bases at J; junction bases unmatched: 4. This CDR3 has 16 residues. CDR3 bases: TGTGCCAGCAGCCTGGGACAGGGGGGGGCTAACTATGGCTACACCTTC. Residues: CASSLGQGGANYGYTF.

This clone was seen a handful of times. This chain connects TRBV9 to TRBJ1-1, with D perhaps TRBD1 (6 bases). Germline V gene lookup returns CDR1 SGDLS and CDR2 YYNGEE. The CDR3 loop spans 16 amino acids. Between the trimmed V and J ends, which lost 6 bases and 0 bases, there was a span of 18 bases. The CDR3 protein is CASTPGHTPMNTEAFF. The CDR3 bases are TGTGCCAGCACTCCGGGACACACTCCCATGAACACTGAAGCTTTCTTT. Using reference TRBV9 and TRBJ1-1 for the parts outside the CDR3, the full variable domain is DSGVTQTPKHLITATGQRVTLRCSPRSGDLSVYWYQQSLDQGLQFLIQYYNGEERAKGNILERFSAQQFPDLHSELNLSSLELGDSALYFCASTPGHTPMNTEAFFGQGTRLTVV.

The chain joins TRBV7-9 to TRBJ1-2, with D unresolved. Germline V CDR1 and CDR2: SEHNR, FQNEAQ (reference sequence). This CDR3 contains 12 residues. Trimming shortened V by 1 base and J by 3 bases, and 3 bases separated the two germline ends. In nucleotides, the CDR3 is TGTGCCAGCAGCTTAGGCGACTATGGCTACACCTTC. Amino acids: CASSLGDYGYTF.

The J gene is TRBJ2-6, the V gene TRBV2, with a tentative D call TRBD2 (7 bases). CDR3 length: 18 residues. Germline V CDR1 and CDR2: SNHLY, FYNNEI. The V end lost 0 bases, the J end lost 0 bases, and 12 bases lay between the germline ends. The CDR3 protein is CASSEAWGGSSGANVLTF. CDR3 coding DNA: TGTGCCAGCAGTGAAGCATGGGGGGGCAGCTCTGGGGCCAACGTCCTGACTTTC. The full variable domain, with the rest looked up from reference TRBV2 and TRBJ2-6, is EPEVTQTPSHQVTQMGQEVILRCVPISNHLYFYWYRQILGQKVEFLVSFYNNEISEKSEIFDDQFSVERPDGSNFTLKIRSTKLEDSAMYFCASSEAWGGSSGANVLTFGAGSRLTVL.

V and J are TRBV27 and TRBJ2-3; tentative D call: TRBD1 (6 bases). V lost 4 bases, J lost 3 bases, and 20 bases lay in between. Per the germline V gene, CDR1 is MNHEY and CDR2 is SMNVEV (reference sequence). The CDR3 totals 17 residues. The CDR3 sequence: CASSYNFGTIGTDTQYF. The CDR3, as DNA: TGTGCCAGCAGTTATAACTTCGGGACAATAGGGACAGATACGCAGTATTTT.

The V call is TRBV27, the J call TRBJ2-3; TRBD2 aligns across 9 bases. Germline CDR1 is MNHEY and CDR2 is SMNVEV (reference sequence). V lost 8 bases and J lost 0; bases outside the gene matches: 9. This CDR3 spans 16 amino acids. The CDR3 reads CASRDSGGPSTDTQYF. CDR3 bases: TGTGCCAGCCGAGATAGCGGGGGACCTAGCACAGATACGCAGTATTTT.

The chain couples TRBV6-5 to TRBJ1-4; 7 positions match TRBD1. The germline V gene has CDR1 MNHEY and CDR2 SVGAGI. The CDR3 spans 15 residues. With 6 bases clipped from V and 1 base from J, the junction kept 5 bases outside the gene matches. In DNA form, the CDR3 reads TGTGCCAGCAGCAACTACAGGGGAACTAATGAAAAACTGTTTTTT. Translation: CASSNYRGTNEKLFF.

The table lists this clone with a count of one. V and J are TRBV6-5 and TRBJ1-4; perhaps TRBD1 as D (6 bases). This CDR3 spans 15 amino acids. V was shortened by 7 bases and J by 8 bases, with 20 bases between the two germline ends. Germline V CDR1 and CDR2: MNHEY, SVGAGI. CDR3 protein: CASTLGGRGREKLFF. In DNA form, the CDR3 reads TGTGCCAGCACCCTGGGGGGGCGAGGTCGGGAAAAACTGTTTTTT.

The chain couples TRBV29-1 to TRBJ1-3, with 10 bases that match TRBD1. Germline CDR1 SQVTM, CDR2 ANQGSEA. Germline trimming cut 8 bases from V and 1 base from J; bases unmatched to any gene: 5. The length of the CDR3 is 14 residues. As DNA, the CDR3 is TGCAGCTCGACAGGGGGCGCTTCTGGAAACACCATATATTTT. Its protein is CSSTGGASGNTIYF.

The count of this clone is one. The chain combines TRBV3-1 (or the pseudogene TRBV3-2) with TRBJ2-7, with 9 bases aligning to TRBD1. CDR1 and CDR2 from the germline V gene are LGHDT and YNNKEL (reference sequence). The V gene end was trimmed by 3 bases and the J gene end by 5 bases; junction bases not matched to a gene: 5. The CDR3 consists of 14 residues. CDR3 in amino acids: CASSQRGTGNEQYF. For the CDR3, the DNA is TGTGCCAGCAGCCAGAGAGGGACAGGGAACGAGCAGTACTTC.

The chain recombines TRBV4-3 with TRBJ2-7; the D gene is possibly TRBD2 (6 bases). Germline CDR1 reads LGHNA; CDR2 reads YSLEER. The ends were cut back, 0 bases at V and 3 bases at J, with 15 bases in the middle. This CDR3 region has 16 residues. The CDR3 nucleotides read TGCGCCAGCAGCCAAGAGCTGGGGGGTTTAGGCTACGAGCAGTACTTC. Translating gives CASSQELGGLGYEQYF.

This sequence joins TRBV5-1 and TRBJ1-5, with D tentatively TRBD1 (5 bases). Germline CDR1 SGHRS, CDR2 YFSETQ. Trimming pared 2 bases from V and 5 bases from J, leaving 8 bases between. This CDR3 has 13 residues. The CDR3 nucleotides are TGCGCCAGCAGCTTTGACAGTTATCAGCCCCAGCATTTT. Amino acid sequence: CASSFDSYQPQHF.

V usage is TRBV4-1 and J usage is TRBJ2-7, with D perhaps TRBD2 (7 bases). Trimming took 0 bases from V and 3 from J, leaving 12 bases between them. CDR3 size: 15 residues. Germline assignment: CDR1 MGHRA and CDR2 YSYEKL. CDR3 DNA sequence: TGCGCCAGCAGCCAAGATCGGGGGGCCAGCTACGAGCAGTACTTC. Translation gives CASSQDRGASYEQYF.